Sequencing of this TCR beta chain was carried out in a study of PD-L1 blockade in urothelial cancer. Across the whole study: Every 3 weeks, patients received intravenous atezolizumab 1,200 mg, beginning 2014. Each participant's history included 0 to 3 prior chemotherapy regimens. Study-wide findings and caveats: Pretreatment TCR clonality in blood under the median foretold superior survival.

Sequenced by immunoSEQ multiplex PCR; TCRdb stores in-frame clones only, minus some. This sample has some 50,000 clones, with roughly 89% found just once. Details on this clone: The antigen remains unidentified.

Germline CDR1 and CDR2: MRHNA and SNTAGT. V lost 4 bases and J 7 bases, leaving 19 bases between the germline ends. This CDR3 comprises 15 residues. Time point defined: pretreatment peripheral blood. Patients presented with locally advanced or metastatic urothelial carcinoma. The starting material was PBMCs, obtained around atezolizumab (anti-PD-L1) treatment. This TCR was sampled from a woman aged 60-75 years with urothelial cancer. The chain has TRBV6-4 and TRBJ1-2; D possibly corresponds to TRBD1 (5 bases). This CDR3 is CASSGKNSGRGGYTF. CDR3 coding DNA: TGTGCCAGCAGTGGAAAAAACTCAGGGCGCGGTGGCTACACCTTC.